This T cell receptor (beta chain) is from a study of blood T cell repertoires in COVID-19. Study summary: PBMCs, B-cell-depleted T cells, or T cells provided the cDNA or gDNA that made up the material.

Seattle's cohort entered during active infection and was followed longitudinally. After removal of 6 bases from V and 1 base from J, the junction contained 1 base not matched to a gene. Looked up from germline, CDR1 is KGHSH and CDR2 is LQKENI. The CDR3 runs to 14 residues. Sequenced by immunoSEQ multiplex PCR; TCRdb stores in-frame clones only, minus some. The repertoire includes around 300,000 clones, under 90% of them detected once, and roughly 2.9% sits in the top ten. This clonotype originated in a woman aged 30 to 39 with COVID-19, enrolled during active disease. Source material: peripheral blood. This chain joins TRBV18 and TRBJ2-1; TRBD2 matches at 9 bases. CDR3 in amino acids: CASSTSGSYNEQFF. The CDR3 region has the DNA TGTGCCAGCTCGACTAGCGGATCCTACAATGAGCAGTTCTTC.